A selection of T cell receptor beta chains follows, all from one sample in a study of T-cell memory formation after mild COVID-19. Via MiXCR, TCRdb re-called the 5' RACE reads, giving one row per CDR3 protein. Altogether 190,000 or so distinct CDR3 sequences are present, about a fifth being singletons, with the ten largest covering roughly 24%. Sequenced material: PBMCs or a T cell subset sorted from them (not recorded which). Receptors originate from an adult woman who had mild COVID-19 (a few samples of this study predate the infection). Cell type and time point are not known. Each CDR3 is given with its conserved first and last residue. A D gene is named only where the DNA matches it firmly. Clone size is given for some rows only: seen once, a few or many times, or a class if the clone is expanded.

J gene | clone size | D gene | V gene | CDR3 protein | CDR3 DNA
TRBJ2-7 | NA | NA | TRBV4-1 | CASSRADFYEQYF | TGCGCCAGCAGCCGGGCAGATTTCTACGAGCAGTACTTC
TRBJ2-7 | NA | TRBD1 | TRBV20-1 | CSARDRQGPYEQYF | TGCAGTGCTAGGGACAGGCAGGGTCCCTACGAGCAGTACTTC
TRBJ1-5 | few | NA | TRBV9 | CASSADNQPQHF | TGTGCCAGCAGCGCAGATAATCAGCCCCAGCATTTT
TRBJ2-3 | few | TRBD1 | TRBV5-1 | CASSLDWDRELSDTQYF | TGCGCCAGCAGCTTGGATTGGGACAGGGAGTTGTCAGATACGCAGTATTTT
TRBJ2-2 | NA | NA | TRBV7-6 | CASSFQGSTGELFF | TGTGCCAGCAGCTTCCAGGGGAGCACCGGGGAGCTGTTTTTT
TRBJ1-1 | few | NA | TRBV20-1 | CSARDRTLNTEAFF | TGCAGTGCTAGAGATAGGACACTGAACACTGAAGCTTTCTTT
TRBJ1-2 | NA | NA | TRBV12-3/TRBV12-4 | CASSWSGPGGYTF | TGTGCCAGCAGTTGGTCAGGGCCTGGCGGCTACACCTTC
TRBJ2-3 | few | TRBD2 | TRBV9 | CASSTPSAGGSDTQYF | TGTGCCAGCAGCACACCGTCAGCGGGGGGCTCAGATACGCAGTATTTT
TRBJ2-7 | NA | TRBD2 | TRBV7-8 | CASSLRLAGPTYEQYF | TGTGCCAGCAGCCTACGACTAGCGGGACCCACCTACGAGCAGTACTTC
TRBJ2-3 | NA | NA | TRBV4-1 | CASSQGGTLTDTQYF | TGCGCCAGCAGCCAAGGCGGGACTCTCACAGATACGCAGTATTTT